The 12 T cell receptor beta chains below come from one sample, sequenced in a study of blood T cell repertoires in COVID-19. The protocol was immunoSEQ multiplex PCR, while the TCRdb copy is restricted to in-frame clones and leaves out a portion. The data hold hundreds of thousands of clones, with 70% to 90% observed a single time. The specimen sequenced was peripheral blood. These receptors all stem from a woman aged 18-29 years who had recovered from COVID-19.

The chain couples TRBV18 to TRBJ2-7; 8 nucleotides agree with TRBD1. Germline V lookup: CDR1 KGHSH, CDR2 LQKENI. The V gene end was trimmed by 6 bases and the J gene end by 4 bases; junction bases not matched to a gene: 8. This CDR3 has 14 amino acids. CDR3 coding DNA: TGTGCCAGCTCTCCCGGGACAGGTGGGTACGAGCAGTACTTC. Translating it yields CASSPGTGGYEQYF.

This chain uses TRBV27 with TRBJ2-1; 11 bases line up with TRBD2. In germline, CDR1 is MNHEY, CDR2 SMNVEV (reference sequence). The CDR3 is 17 residues long. V was pared by 6 bases and J by 4 bases, with 11 bases of the junction left unmatched. The CDR3 sequence: CASRLAGGYSFYNEQFF. The CDR3 DNA reads as TGTGCCAGCAGGCTAGCGGGAGGTTATTCTTTTTACAATGAGCAGTTCTTC.

The chain is built from TRBV7-2 and TRBJ1-2; possible D gene TRBD1, 6 bases. Germline V gene sequence: CDR1 SGHTA, CDR2 FQGNSA. Trimming pared 3 bases from V and 3 bases from J, leaving 14 bases between. CDR3 size: 15 residues. The CDR3 sequence is CASSLGGLRDYGYTF. Written as DNA, the CDR3 is TGTGCCAGCAGCTTGGGGGGGCTGAGGGACTATGGCTACACCTTC.

The chain employs TRBV9 and TRBJ1-1; D call uncertain. The germline V and J ends were trimmed by 4 bases and 3 bases, with 19 bases remaining between them. Germline V gives CDR1 SGDLS, CDR2 YYNGEE. The CDR3 has 16 residues. CDR3 DNA: TGTGCCAGCAGCCCCCGGGAGGGAGCAGGAGACACTGAAGCTTTCTTT. Amino acids: CASSPREGAGDTEAFF.

The V call is TRBV9, the J call TRBJ2-1; D perhaps matches TRBD2 (6 bases). The length of the CDR3 is 17 residues. Germline CDR1 SGDLS, CDR2 YYNGEE. The germline V and J ends were trimmed by 4 bases and 1 base, with 18 bases remaining between them. CDR3 sequence: CASSPSNSGGSYNEQFF. The DNA of the CDR3 is TGTGCCAGCAGCCCTAGTAACAGTGGGGGGTCCTACAATGAGCAGTTCTTC.

The V and J genes are TRBV3-1 (or the pseudogene TRBV3-2) and TRBJ2-5, with 9 bases matching TRBD1. The trim removed 4 bases at V and 2 bases at J, leaving 11 bases unmatched. Germline loops: CDR1 LGHDT, CDR2 YNNKEL (reference sequence). The CDR3 has 17 residues. The CDR3 spells CASSLSGTGPNQETQYF. DNA for the CDR3: TGTGCCAGCAGCCTATCAGGGACAGGGCCCAATCAAGAGACCCAGTACTTC.

The chain employs TRBV4-1 and TRBJ1-2; D perhaps matches TRBD1 (6 bases). The germline V gene has CDR1 MGHRA and CDR2 YSYEKL. The CDR3 covers 13 residues. V was shortened by 3 bases and J by 5 bases, with 10 bases between the two germline ends. CDR3 bases: TGCGCCAGCAGCCACAATGGACAGTATGGCTACACCTTC. Translating gives CASSHNGQYGYTF.

The chain has TRBV25-1 and TRBJ2-7; 13 nucleotides match TRBD2. The germline CDR1 and CDR2 sequences are MGHDK and SYGVNS. The CDR3 covers 14 residues. With 10 bases clipped from V and 6 bases from J, the junction kept 9 bases outside the gene matches. CDR3 DNA: TGTGCCACCCTCGGACTAGCGGGAGTATCCGAGCAGTACTTC. Protein product: CATLGLAGVSEQYF.

This rearrangement joins TRBV27 to TRBJ2-7, with TRBD1 as a possible D gene (5 bases). CDR3 length: 14 amino acids. Trimming shortened V by 2 bases and J by 5 bases, and 13 bases separated the two germline ends. The germline V gene has CDR1 MNHEY and CDR2 SMNVEV (reference sequence). The CDR3 nucleotides read TGTGCCAGCAGTTTAGCAGGGTTCGGAAACGAGCAGTACTTC. The encoded protein is CASSLAGFGNEQYF.

This chain connects TRBV29-1 to TRBJ2-5, with 8 positions matching TRBD1. J gave up 4 bases and V 7 bases, and 5 bases lay outside the gene matches. Germline V gene sequence: CDR1 SQVTM, CDR2 ANQGSEA. This CDR3 has 12 amino acids. The DNA for the CDR3 is TGCAGCGCAGGGGGCTCGTTAGAGACCCAGTACTTC. Its translation: CSAGGSLETQYF.

The gene calls are TRBV24-1 and TRBJ2-1; D uncertain. This CDR3 region has 11 residues. Germline V gene lookup returns CDR1 KGHDR and CDR2 SFDVKD. V dropped 6 bases and J dropped 9 bases, with 8 bases sitting between them. The CDR3 coding sequence is TGTGCCACCAGTACGGGTAGTGAGCAGTTCTTC. Encoded protein: CATSTGSEQFF.

V and J are TRBV3-1 (or the pseudogene TRBV3-2) and TRBJ2-7, with D perhaps TRBD2 (6 bases). CDR3 length: 14 amino acids. Trimming took 1 base from V and 6 from J, leaving 13 bases between them. The germline V gene encodes CDR1 LGHDT and CDR2 YNNKEL (reference sequence). Here the CDR3 reads CASSQVGGTLEQYF. Here the CDR3 DNA reads TGTGCCAGCAGCCAAGTCGGGGGTACCCTCGAGCAGTACTTC.